The 3 T cell receptor beta chains below come from one sample, sequenced in a study of regulatory T cells in long-lasting Graves disease. With iRepertoire HTBI primers and Arm-PCR of CDR3 regions, TCR beta libraries were built. TCRdb reprocessed the multiplex PCR reads with MiXCR, giving one entry per CDR3 protein. The table lists approximately 380,000 distinct CDR3 sequences, around 21% of them singletons. Time point in this sample: persistent/refractory GD, antithyroid drugs over 5 years with positive TRAb. Scientists built the TCR library using RNA that was extracted from PBMCs. Sample: peripheral blood mononuclear cells (PBMCs), taken when the disease was refractory, from a patient treated with antithyroid drugs. The receptors here all came from a female donor with Graves disease.

The chain couples TRBV13 to TRBJ1-1, with unresolved D. V was trimmed by 5 bases and J by 3 bases, leaving 16 bases between them. CDR3 size: 15 residues. Germline V gives CDR1 PRHDT, CDR2 FYEKMQ (reference sequence). DNA for the CDR3: TGTGCCAGCAGCCCCCACCGATCCTTGGACACTGAAGCTTTCTTT. This encodes CASSPHRSLDTEAFF.

Here the CDR3 reads CASSFDSSGNTIYF. In DNA, the CDR3 is TGTGCCAGCAGTTTTGACAGCTCTGGAAACACCATATATTTT. The chain recombines TRBV6-9 with TRBJ1-3, with D possibly matching TRBD1 (5 bases). The germline CDR1 and CDR2 sequences are MNHGY and SVAAGI. The V end was cut by 4 bases, the J end by 0 bases, with 7 bases between. The CDR3 has 14 residues.

This clonotype was observed a handful of times. The chain recombines TRBV7-9 with TRBJ2-5; 8 bases are a match to TRBD1. This CDR3 has 14 amino acids. Germline V lookup: CDR1 SEHNR, CDR2 FQNEAQ (reference sequence). The V and J ends lost 5 bases and 3 bases, in that order; junction bases with no gene match: 5. DNA for the CDR3: TGTGCCAGCAGCCGACAGGGGACAAAAGAGACCCAGTACTTC. The encoded protein is CASSRQGTKETQYF.